Presented here are 22 T cell receptor beta chains from one specimen sequenced in a study of T cells and copy number aberrations in small-cell lung cancer. TCRdb's copy holds only in-frame clones and misses some; the assay was immunoSEQ multiplex PCR. The sample lists roughly 1,200 clones; around 83% were seen once. The sequenced sample consisted of tumor tissue. The receptors here all came from a woman in her fifties or sixties with small cell lung cancer.

This clone was seen only once. The DNA of the CDR3 is TGTGCCAGCAGCAAACAGGGAGGTTTAGCGAACACTGAAGCTTTCTTT. It codes for CASSKQGGLANTEAFF. The V call is TRBV6-4, the J call TRBJ1-1; a possible D gene is TRBD1 (6 bases). Trimming pared 6 bases from V and 1 base from J, leaving 18 bases between. This CDR3 region has 16 residues. CDR1 MRHNA and CDR2 SNTAGT come from the germline V gene.

This clone was counted once. The chain has TRBV25-1 and TRBJ2-3, with D possibly matching TRBD1 (6 bases). Trimming pared 8 bases from V and 1 base from J, leaving 13 bases between. This CDR3 comprises 14 residues. Per the germline V gene, CDR1 is MGHDK and CDR2 is SYGVNS. As DNA, the CDR3 is TGTGCCAGCGGAATGGGGGCCGGCACAGATACGCAGTATTTT. It yields the protein CASGMGAGTDTQYF. Supplemented by reference TRBV25-1 and TRBJ2-3, the full variable domain reads EADIYQTPRYLVIGTGKKITLECSQTMGHDKMYWYQQDPGMELHLIHYSYGVNSTEKGDLSSESTVSRIRTEHFPLTLESARPSHTSQYLCASGMGAGTDTQYFGPGTRLTVL.

This clone appeared once. J is TRBJ1-2 and V is TRBV28, with D tentatively TRBD1 (6 bases). The V gene lost 2 bases and the J gene lost 4 bases, with 11 bases spanning the gap. The CDR3 consists of 14 residues. Germline values: CDR1 MDHEN, CDR2 SYDVKM. This chain's CDR3 is CASSLGGPTYGYTF. In DNA, the CDR3 is TGTGCCAGCAGTTTAGGGGGCCCTACCTATGGCTACACCTTC.

This clone showed up just a few times. This rearrangement joins TRBV6-1 to TRBJ1-2; D is uncertain. V lost 5 bases and J 4 bases, leaving 8 bases between the germline ends. Germline V lookup: CDR1 MNHNS, CDR2 SASEGT. The CDR3 length is 12 residues. The CDR3 coding sequence is TGTGCCAGCAGTCGAGGAGCCTATGGCTACACCTTC. Protein: CASSRGAYGYTF.

The CDR3 DNA is TGCGCCAGCAGCTTGAGCCCCGGACAGGGTGACTATGGCTACACCTTC. The encoded protein is CASSLSPGQGDYGYTF. The chain links TRBV5-1 to TRBJ1-2, with 8 bases aligning to TRBD1. The CDR3 is made up of 16 amino acids. Per the germline V gene, CDR1 is SGHRS and CDR2 is YFSETQ. After removal of 1 base from V and 3 bases from J, the junction contained 8 bases not matched to a gene.

The chain joins TRBV6-5 to TRBJ2-3, with TRBD2 matching over 8 bases. Germline CDR1 reads MNHEY; CDR2 reads SVGAGI. The CDR3 covers 14 residues. The V gene end was trimmed by 9 bases and the J gene end by 4 bases; junction bases not matched to a gene: 9. CDR3 sequence reads: CASSIAGFSDTQYF. CDR3 bases: TGTGCCAGTTCGATAGCGGGATTTTCAGATACGCAGTATTTT.

V usage is TRBV5-1 and J usage is TRBJ1-3, with 7 bases that match TRBD1. Germline V gene data show CDR1 as SGHRS and CDR2 as YFSETQ. CDR3 length equals 16 residues. V trimming: 0 bases; J trimming: 0 bases; junction bases outside the gene matches: 3. The CDR3 DNA sequence: TGCGCCAGCAGCTTGGAGGACAGGCCCTCTGGAAACACCATATATTTT. This sequence encodes CASSLEDRPSGNTIYF. Supplemented by reference TRBV5-1 and TRBJ1-3, the full variable domain reads KAGVTQTPRYLIKTRGQQVTLSCSPISGHRSVSWYQQTPGQGLQFLFEYFSETQRNKGNFPGRFSGRQFSNSRSEMNVSTLELGDSALYLCASSLEDRPSGNTIYFGEGSWLTVV.

The genes are TRBV12-5 and TRBJ1-2, with 8 positions matching TRBD1. The CDR3 covers 16 residues. J was trimmed by 1 base and V by 6 bases; bases with no gene match: 10. CDR1 and CDR2 from the germline V gene are LGHNT and FRNRAP. CDR3 sequence reads: CASGQTGVRDNYGYTF. CDR3 DNA sequence: TGTGCTAGTGGACAGACAGGGGTCCGGGATAACTATGGCTACACCTTC. Looking up the rest from reference TRBV12-5 and TRBJ1-2 gives the full variable domain: DARVTQTPRHKVTEMGQEVTMRCQPILGHNTVFWYRQTMMQGLELLAYFRNRAPLDDSGMPKDRFSAEMPDATLATLKIQPSEPRDSAVYFCASGQTGVRDNYGYTFGSGTRLTVV.

The sample holds one count of this clone. V gene TRBV27 combines with J gene TRBJ2-1; 10 bases match TRBD2. CDR1 MNHEY and CDR2 SMNVEV come from the germline V gene (reference sequence). V was clipped by 4 bases and J by 7 bases; unmatched bases: 10. The CDR3 sequence is 16 residues long. The CDR3, as DNA: TGTGCCAGCAGTTCAACGTCTAGCGGGAGAAGGAATGAGCAGTTCTTC. Translated, it gives CASSSTSSGRRNEQFF.

The chain employs TRBV7-2 and TRBJ2-3; 9 bases match TRBD2. Looked up from germline, CDR1 is SGHTA and CDR2 is FQGNSA. V shed 2 bases and J 5 bases; nucleotides not matched to a gene: 5. The CDR3 has 15 residues. The DNA for the CDR3 is TGTGCCAGCAGCTTAATAGCGGGAGTTATAGATACGCAGTATTTT. Translating gives CASSLIAGVIDTQYF.

The V gene is TRBV11-2, the J gene TRBJ1-4; D may be TRBD1 (6 bases). CDR3 size: 16 residues. With 3 bases removed from V and 5 bases from J, the gap between germline ends came to 16 bases. Germline V gives CDR1 SGHAT, CDR2 FQNNGV. As DNA, the CDR3 is TGTGCCAGCAGCTTTCCGACAGGCTTAGAGAATGAAAAACTGTTTTTT. It is translated as CASSFPTGLENEKLFF.

The chain employs TRBV4-1 and TRBJ2-2; D tentatively fits TRBD1 or TRBD2 (5 bases each). This CDR3 is built from 14 residues. The germline V and J ends were trimmed by 3 bases and 6 bases, with 11 bases remaining between them. From germline, CDR1 is MGHRA and CDR2 YSYEKL. CDR3 sequence reads: CASSHPRDPGELFF. The CDR3 nucleotides are TGCGCCAGCAGCCATCCGAGGGACCCCGGGGAGCTGTTTTTT.

The genes are TRBV7-9 and TRBJ2-5, with TRBD1 matching over 8 bases. After removal of 3 bases from V and 1 base from J, the junction contained 7 bases not matched to a gene. Germline V gene lookup returns CDR1 SEHNR and CDR2 FQNEAQ (reference sequence). The CDR3 spans 16 residues. CDR3 bases: TGTGCCAGCAGCTTCTCCGGGACAGGCCTCCAAGAGACCCAGTACTTC. Protein sequence: CASSFSGTGLQETQYF. Drawing the rest from reference TRBV7-9 and TRBJ2-5, the complete variable domain is DTGVSQNPRHKITKRGQNVTFRCDPISEHNRLYWYRQTLGQGPEFLTYFQNEAQLEKSRLLSDRFSAERPKGSFSTLEIQRTEQGDSAMYLCASSFSGTGLQETQYFGPGTRLLVL.

The V and J genes are TRBV30 and TRBJ2-7; D gene uncertain. The CDR3 has 11 amino acids. Germline V gives CDR1 GTSNPN, CDR2 SVGIG (reference sequence). Between the trimmed V and J ends, which lost 2 bases and 5 bases, there was a span of 7 bases. The CDR3 protein is CAWSSSDEQYF. In DNA form, the CDR3 reads TGTGCCTGGAGTTCGTCGGACGAGCAGTACTTC.

This chain joins TRBV9 and TRBJ2-1; TRBD2 agrees at 8 bases. The V segment lost 0 bases and the J segment 7 bases; nucleotides outside the gene matches: 3. Germline-derived CDR1 and CDR2 are SGDLS and YYNGEE. The CDR3 length is 14 residues. CDR3 coding DNA: TGTGCCAGCAGCGTAGGACGGGAGGGGAATGAGCAGTTCTTC. This codes for CASSVGREGNEQFF.

The chain recombines TRBV11-3 with TRBJ2-1; D call uncertain. Germline V gives CDR1 SGHNT, CDR2 YENEEA. The CDR3 covers 12 residues. V lost 1 base and J 8 bases, leaving 6 bases between the germline ends. CDR3 sequence (DNA): TGTGCCAGCAGCTTAGTTCCCGATGAGCAGTTCTTC. This gives the protein CASSLVPDEQFF.

The CDR3 bases are TGTGCCAGCAGCCGGGACAGGTACAATGAGCAGTTCTTC. As protein: CASSRDRYNEQFF. The V call is TRBV5-4, the J call TRBJ2-1; 8 bases match TRBD1. Germline V gene data show CDR1 as SGHNT and CDR2 as YYREEE (reference sequence). The junction had 1 base not matched to a gene; V was cut back by 4 bases and J by 4 bases. The CDR3 is made up of 13 amino acids.

The rearrangement uses TRBV4-3 and TRBJ1-3, with TRBD1 identical over 11 bases. Germline CDR1 reads LGHNA; CDR2 reads YSLEER. The ends lost 4 bases at V and 0 bases at J; junction bases unmatched: 2. The CDR3 covers 16 residues. In DNA, the CDR3 is TGCGCCAGCAGCCGGGACAGGGGGGGCTCTGGAAACACCATATATTTT. Translated: CASSRDRGGSGNTIYF.

This clone has more than one count but fewer than ten. This sequence joins TRBV5-4 and TRBJ1-2; D gene ambiguous. Germline V gene sequence: CDR1 SGHNT, CDR2 YYREEE (reference sequence). CDR3 size: 13 residues. The ends were cut back, 5 bases at V and 4 bases at J, with 12 bases in the middle. The CDR3 DNA is TGTGCCAGCAGTACAGAATTGCCCTATGGCTACACCTTC. This encodes CASSTELPYGYTF.

This clone was observed a single time. J is TRBJ2-2 and V is TRBV27, with D possibly matching TRBD2 (6 bases). Germline V gene sequence: CDR1 MNHEY, CDR2 SMNVEV (reference sequence). CDR3 length: 14 residues. V was shortened by 7 bases and J by 2 bases, with 11 bases between the two germline ends. In DNA form, the CDR3 reads TGTGCCAGCAAGTGGCGGGAAAACACCGGGGAGCTGTTTTTT. Protein product: CASKWRENTGELFF.

The rearrangement links TRBV11-3 to TRBJ2-1; 7 positions match TRBD2. The V gene's germline CDR1 is SGHNT and CDR2 YENEEA. J lost 9 bases, V lost 6 bases, and 8 bases had no gene match. This CDR3 contains 13 residues. CDR3: CASRSRLAGEQFF. The CDR3 nucleotides read TGTGCCAGCAGGTCTAGACTAGCAGGTGAGCAGTTCTTC.

The J gene is TRBJ2-4, the V gene TRBV5-1; a weak D match, TRBD2 (5 bases). The V gene's germline CDR1 is SGHRS and CDR2 YFSETQ. Trimming shortened V by 3 bases and J by 2 bases, and 6 bases separated the two germline ends. CDR3 size: 13 residues. CDR3 nucleotides: TGCGCCAGCAGCTCCGGGACCAAAAACATTCAGTACTTC. It is translated as CASSSGTKNIQYF.